This T cell receptor beta chain was observed in a study of control samples from healthy donors and cancer patients. The table came from immunoSEQ multiplex PCR; TCRdb's copy has only in-frame clones and leaves some out. The data contain 90,000 to 95,000 clones, around 81% of them seen just once; the ten biggest clones take up roughly 18%. The CDR3 is made up of 12 amino acids. The germline V and J ends were trimmed by 4 bases and 2 bases, with 3 bases remaining between them. Per germline, CDR1 LNHDA and CDR2 SQIVND (reference sequence). This clone is a singleton in its sample. V and J are TRBV19 and TRBJ1-5, with unresolved D. This TCR was sampled from a man aged 30 to 39 in good health. Sequenced input: blood. The CDR3 loop reads CASSTRNQPQHF. As DNA, the CDR3 is TGTGCCAGTAGTACACGCAATCAGCCCCAGCATTTT.